This T cell receptor (beta chain) was captured by sequencing in a study of blood T cell repertoires in COVID-19. The overall study: Italy, Spain and the United States were the sources of the convalescent and acute COVID-19 samples. The analysed material was cDNA or gDNA that came from T cells, B-cell-depleted T cells, or PBMCs.

Original handling: Counts of nucleated cells, estimated from reference gene primer amplification, were obtained. Data came from immunoSEQ multiplex PCR; TCRdb stores just in-frame clones and leaves some out. The V and J calls and clone size come from that table; D and trimming were worked out from the DNA. Here the sample spans around 120,000 clones, about three quarters being singletons. This clone was counted only a few times. The CDR3 loop spans 15 amino acids. The V segment lost 2 bases and the J segment 4 bases; nucleotides outside the gene matches: 6. Germline V CDR1 and CDR2: MNHEY, SVGAGI. The chain carries TRBV6-5 and TRBJ1-2; 8 bases align to TRBD1. Sequencing used peripheral blood. This receptor was obtained from a human donor with acute or convalescent COVID-19. The donor label of this sample is uncertain. This CDR3 is CASSYRGTGFYGYTF. In DNA form, the CDR3 reads TGTGCCAGCAGTTACCGGGGGACAGGTTTCTATGGCTACACCTTC.